This passage covers 3 T cell receptor beta chains from one sample sequenced in a study of cytomegalovirus exposure and HLA in healthy donors. The PCR had 60 Vbeta and 13 Jbeta primers. Using immunoSEQ multiplex PCR, the repertoire was profiled, and TCRdb retains in-frame clones only, with some absent. The data show approximately 150,000 clones, 80% to 90% seen once. Material for sequencing was PBMCs. The receptors were gathered from a man aged 30 to 39 in good health and CMV-seropositive.

The chain recombines TRBV15 with TRBJ2-4, with a tentative D call TRBD1 (5 bases). V gave up 3 bases and J gave up 0 bases, with 9 bases separating them. Germline lookup yields CDR1 LNHNV and CDR2 YYDKDF (reference sequence). The length of the CDR3 is 15 residues. CDR3 nucleotide sequence: TGTGCCACCAGCAGCCCCAGGGTAGCCAAAAACATTCAGTACTTC. This encodes CATSSPRVAKNIQYF.

The V gene is TRBV11-2, the J gene TRBJ1-4; D is ambiguous. CDR1 and CDR2 from the germline V gene are SGHAT and FQNNGV. Trimming pared 5 bases from V and 0 bases from J, leaving 10 bases between. The CDR3 has 15 amino acids. CDR3 nucleotides: TGTGCCAGCAGCACGATACAGTCAACTAATGAAAAACTGTTTTTT. This sequence encodes CASSTIQSTNEKLFF.

The chain joins TRBV2 to TRBJ2-2, with D possibly matching TRBD2 (7 bases). This CDR3 is 14 amino acids long. Germline loops: CDR1 SNHLY, CDR2 FYNNEI. V was cut by 6 bases and J by 6 bases, with 14 bases left in between. CDR3 nucleotides: TGTGCCAGCAGACAGGGAGGGTCAGCCGGGGAGCTGTTTTTT. It encodes CASRQGGSAGELFF. The full variable domain, its missing parts supplied by reference TRBV2 and TRBJ2-2, is EPEVTQTPSHQVTQMGQEVILRCVPISNHLYFYWYRQILGQKVEFLVSFYNNEISEKSEIFDDQFSVERPDGSNFTLKIRSTKLEDSAMYFCASRQGGSAGELFFGEGSRLTVL.